The sequence of this T cell receptor beta chain was determined in a study of type 1 regulatory T cells. Study summary: An in vitro protocol generated T-allo10, a Tr1-enriched, alloantigen-specific CD4 T cell product.

TCRdb re-called the reads through MiXCR, storing one row per CDR3 protein. The data contain tens of thousands of distinct CDR3 sequences, more than 20% of them seen just once; the ten biggest clones take up 8.3%. In regard to this clonotype: Its specificity is unknown.

Trimming left V 4 bases short and J 3 bases short, with 9 bases between. Germline assignment: CDR1 KGHSH and CDR2 LQKENI. This CDR3 contains 13 residues. Study findings and constraints: Compared with non-type 1 regulatory T cells, type 1 regulatory T cells showed a more restricted TCR repertoire.

This chain uses TRBV18 with TRBJ2-5; perhaps TRBD2 as D (5 bases). Sequenced input: cultured type 1 regulatory T (Tr1) cells, either the whole culture or a sorted fraction (not recorded which). This TCR derives from a human donor in good health. Here the CDR3 reads CASSRGVEETQYF. The CDR3 DNA follows: TGTGCCAGCTCACGGGGAGTTGAAGAGACCCAGTACTTC.